The 2 T cell receptor beta chains presented below share a single source sample, sequenced in a study of breast tumors, draining lymph nodes, adjacent tissues. MiXCR was run by TCRdb on the multiplex PCR reads, yielding one entry per CDR3 protein. The table includes about 200,000 distinct CDR3 sequences, about 34% detected once. The lymph nodes were axillary draining lymph nodes from breast cancer patients. Sequenced sample: axillary lymph node tissue. Receptor source: a female donor with breast cancer. Some clones in this sample may be carry-over from other donors' samples.

This clonotype has at least ten counts. This chain links TRBV2 with TRBJ1-3; weak D call: TRBD1 (6 bases). V lost 6 bases and J 6 bases, leaving 18 bases between the germline ends. The CDR3 totals 15 residues. Germline V CDR1 and CDR2: SNHLY, FYNNEI. For the CDR3, the DNA is TGTGCCAGCAGCCACAGGGTGGGCTCTTTAAACACCATATATTTT. Translated, it gives CASSHRVGSLNTIYF.

This clonotype was counted between two and nine times. Just one base apart from a much larger clone, this may be a read error. The chain combines TRBV20-1 with TRBJ2-1; unclear D gene. The CDR3 spans 14 residues. The V end was cut by 6 bases, the J end by 10 bases, with 22 bases between. CDR1 and CDR2 from the germline V gene are DFQATT and SNEGSKA (reference sequence). In DNA, the CDR3 is TGCAGTGCAACGTCTTTGGAGCTCGCCACAGAGCAGTTCTTC. It codes for CSATSLELATEQFF.